The next 3 T cell receptor beta chains were all read from a single sample in a study of blood T cell repertoires in COVID-19. Produced via immunoSEQ multiplex PCR; TCRdb's table is partial and in-frame only. The sample includes fewer than 350,000 clones, 85% of them seen just once. The sequencing sample was made of PBMCs or T cells enriched from blood (not recorded which). The receptors derive from a woman in her 50s who had recovered from COVID-19.

The chain combines TRBV27 with TRBJ1-6; D is unresolved. Trimming removed 0 bases from V and 7 bases from J, with 4 bases in between. Germline CDR1 is MNHEY and CDR2 is SMNVEV (reference sequence). The CDR3 runs to 13 residues. DNA of the CDR3: TGTGCCAGCAGTTTATCTCAGAATTCACCCCTCCACTTT. Residues: CASSLSQNSPLHF.

V and J are TRBV19 and TRBJ2-2, with 9 bases lining up with TRBD1. J lost 6 bases, V lost 5 bases, and 16 bases had no gene match. This CDR3 contains 18 residues. From germline, CDR1 is LNHDA and CDR2 SQIVND (reference sequence). The CDR3 loop reads CASSLAPPGQGGSGELFF. In nucleotides, the CDR3 is TGTGCCAGTAGTCTCGCGCCCCCGGGACAGGGTGGGTCCGGGGAGCTGTTTTTT.

The genes are TRBV19 and TRBJ1-1; D is unresolved. Germline V gene sequence: CDR1 LNHDA, CDR2 SQIVND (reference sequence). This CDR3 has 12 amino acids. Trimming removed 6 bases at V and 5 bases at J, with 10 bases between. The CDR3 loop is CASSRGGTEAFF. For the CDR3, the DNA is TGTGCCAGTAGCAGAGGCGGAACTGAAGCTTTCTTT.